The 5 T cell receptor beta chains in this list originate from one sample, sequenced in a study of OX40 agonist ivuxolimab in advanced cancers. TCRdb's copy holds only in-frame clones and misses some; the assay was immunoSEQ multiplex PCR. The sample yields about 76,000 clones, about 88% seen once. The source material was CD4+ or CD8+ T cells sorted from blood, sampled in a trial of the OX40 agonist ivuxolimab. The source is an adult with an advanced solid tumor such as melanoma, head and neck, liver or kidney cancer.

The chain uses TRBV7-7 and TRBJ2-6; 7 bases align to TRBD2. Germline V CDR1 and CDR2: SSHAT, FNYEAQ (reference sequence). Germline trimming cut 5 bases from V and 2 bases from J; bases unmatched to any gene: 3. This CDR3 spans 15 amino acids. This CDR3 is CASSPGGTGANVLTF. For the CDR3, the DNA is TGTGCCAGCAGCCCCGGGGGGACTGGGGCCAACGTCCTGACTTTC.

The CDR3 DNA is TGTGCCAGTAGCCCCCCTTGGCAGGCGAGCTCCTACAATGAGCAGTTCTTC. It translates to CASSPPWQASSYNEQFF. The V call is TRBV19, the J call TRBJ2-1, with unresolved D. Germline V CDR1 and CDR2: LNHDA, SQIVND (reference sequence). The CDR3 has 17 residues. The ends were cut back, 6 bases at V and 0 bases at J, with 18 bases in the middle.

CDR3 protein: CASSKVGWIVRNSNQPQHF. Written as DNA, the CDR3 is TGTGCCAGCAGCAAAGTGGGGTGGATCGTCCGAAATAGCAATCAGCCCCAGCATTTT. This sequence joins TRBV21-1 and TRBJ1-5. TRBV21-1 is marked as a pseudogene. This CDR3 comprises 19 residues.

This chain links TRBV7-9 with TRBJ2-6; 7 nucleotides align to TRBD1. The CDR3 spans 13 residues. Germline V lookup: CDR1 SEHNR, CDR2 FQNEAQ (reference sequence). The ends lost 8 bases at V and 12 bases at J; junction bases unmatched: 10. The CDR3 is CASGRQGLVVLTF. The CDR3, as DNA: TGTGCCAGCGGTAGACAGGGTCTCGTCGTCCTGACTTTC.

The chain is built from TRBV6-5 and TRBJ2-2; 7 bases line up with TRBD1. Trimming took 7 bases from V and 5 from J; bases not matched to a gene: 7. The CDR3 totals 14 residues. The germline V gene encodes CDR1 MNHEY and CDR2 SVGAGI. CDR3 in DNA: TGTGCCAGCATCCAGGGGGACGGAACCGGGGAGCTGTTTTTT. Translation gives CASIQGDGTGELFF.